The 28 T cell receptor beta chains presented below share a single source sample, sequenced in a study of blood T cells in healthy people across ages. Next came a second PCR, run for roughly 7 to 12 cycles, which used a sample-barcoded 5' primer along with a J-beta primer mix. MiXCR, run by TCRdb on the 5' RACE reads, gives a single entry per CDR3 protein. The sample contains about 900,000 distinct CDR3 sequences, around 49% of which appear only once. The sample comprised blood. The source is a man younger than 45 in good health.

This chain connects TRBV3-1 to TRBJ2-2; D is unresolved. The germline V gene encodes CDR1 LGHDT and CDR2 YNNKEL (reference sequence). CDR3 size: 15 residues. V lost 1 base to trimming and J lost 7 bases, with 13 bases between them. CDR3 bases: TGTGCCAGCAGCCAAGCGCTGATTTCGCTCGGGGAGCTGTTTTTT. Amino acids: CASSQALISLGELFF.

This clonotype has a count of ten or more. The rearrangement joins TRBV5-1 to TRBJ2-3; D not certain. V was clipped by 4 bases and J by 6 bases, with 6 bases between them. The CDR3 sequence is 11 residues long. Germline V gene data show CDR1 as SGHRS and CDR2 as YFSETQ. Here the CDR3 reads CASSAEDTQYF. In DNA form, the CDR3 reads TGCGCCAGCAGCGCCGAGGATACGCAGTATTTT.

The CDR3 sequence: CAISPGLAASYNEQFF. The CDR3, as DNA: TGTGCCATCAGTCCGGGACTAGCTGCTTCCTACAATGAGCAGTTCTTC. The rearrangement uses TRBV10-3 and TRBJ2-1, with 9 positions matching TRBD2. This CDR3 is 16 amino acids long. Germline V gene lookup returns CDR1 ENHRY and CDR2 SYGVKD. J lost 1 base, V lost 5 bases, and 6 bases had no gene match.

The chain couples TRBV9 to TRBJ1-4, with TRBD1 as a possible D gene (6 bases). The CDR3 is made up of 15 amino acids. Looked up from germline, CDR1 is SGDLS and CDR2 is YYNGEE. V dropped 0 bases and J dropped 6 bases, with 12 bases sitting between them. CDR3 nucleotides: TGTGCCAGCAGCGTAGACGAGGGGGTTGATGAAAAACTGTTTTTT. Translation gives CASSVDEGVDEKLFF.

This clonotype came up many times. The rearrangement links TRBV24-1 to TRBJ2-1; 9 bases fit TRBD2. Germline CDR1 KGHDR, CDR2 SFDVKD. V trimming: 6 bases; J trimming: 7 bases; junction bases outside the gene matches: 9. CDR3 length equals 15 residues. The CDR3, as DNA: TGTGCCACCAGTTACCCAGCGGGGGGTGTGAATGAGCAGTTCTTC. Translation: CATSYPAGGVNEQFF.

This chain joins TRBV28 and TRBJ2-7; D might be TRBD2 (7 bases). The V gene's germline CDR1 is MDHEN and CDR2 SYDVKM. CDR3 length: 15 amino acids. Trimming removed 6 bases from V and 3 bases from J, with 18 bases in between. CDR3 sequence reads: CASSSPQGGVYEQYF. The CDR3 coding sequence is TGTGCCAGCAGCTCCCCACAGGGAGGGGTCTACGAGCAGTACTTC.

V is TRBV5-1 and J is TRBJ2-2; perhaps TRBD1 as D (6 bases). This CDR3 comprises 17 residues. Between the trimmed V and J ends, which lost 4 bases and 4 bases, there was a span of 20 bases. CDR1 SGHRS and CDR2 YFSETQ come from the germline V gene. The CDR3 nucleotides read TGCGCCAGCAGCCCGACGAATGAGGGGGTGAGCACCGGGGAGCTGTTTTTT. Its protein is CASSPTNEGVSTGELFF.

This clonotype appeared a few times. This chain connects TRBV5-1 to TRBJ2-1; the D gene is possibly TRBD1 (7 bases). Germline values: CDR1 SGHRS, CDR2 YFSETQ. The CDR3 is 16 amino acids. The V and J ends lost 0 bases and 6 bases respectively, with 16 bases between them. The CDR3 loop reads CASSLDGGTVINEQFF. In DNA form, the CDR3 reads TGCGCCAGCAGCTTGGATGGCGGGACAGTGATCAATGAGCAGTTCTTC.

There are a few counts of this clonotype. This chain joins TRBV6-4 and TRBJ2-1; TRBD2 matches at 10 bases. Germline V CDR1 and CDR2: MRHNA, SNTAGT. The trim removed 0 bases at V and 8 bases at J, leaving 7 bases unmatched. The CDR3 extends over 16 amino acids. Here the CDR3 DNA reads TGTGCCAGCAGTGACTCGTCTAGCGGGGGTTTGGATGAGCAGTTCTTC. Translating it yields CASSDSSSGGLDEQFF.

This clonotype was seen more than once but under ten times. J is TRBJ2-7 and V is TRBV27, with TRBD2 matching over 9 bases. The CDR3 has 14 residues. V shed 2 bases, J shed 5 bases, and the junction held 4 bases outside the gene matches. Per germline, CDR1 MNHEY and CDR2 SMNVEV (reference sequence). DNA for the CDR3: TGTGCCAGCAGTTTACTAGCGGGGTTAAACGAGCAGTACTTC. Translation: CASSLLAGLNEQYF.

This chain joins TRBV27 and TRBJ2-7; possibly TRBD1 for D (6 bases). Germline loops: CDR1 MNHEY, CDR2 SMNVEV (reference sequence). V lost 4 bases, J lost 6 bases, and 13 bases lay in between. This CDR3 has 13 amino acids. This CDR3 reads CASSWTAGVEQYF. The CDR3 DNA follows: TGTGCCAGCAGTTGGACCGCAGGGGTCGAGCAGTACTTC.

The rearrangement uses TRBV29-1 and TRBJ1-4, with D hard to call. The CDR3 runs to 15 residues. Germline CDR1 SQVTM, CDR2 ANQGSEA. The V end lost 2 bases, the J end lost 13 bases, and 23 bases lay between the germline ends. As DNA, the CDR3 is TGCAGCGTTGAAAGTTACCTCGGCGGGTGGCGGGGACTGTTTTTT. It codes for CSVESYLGGWRGLFF.

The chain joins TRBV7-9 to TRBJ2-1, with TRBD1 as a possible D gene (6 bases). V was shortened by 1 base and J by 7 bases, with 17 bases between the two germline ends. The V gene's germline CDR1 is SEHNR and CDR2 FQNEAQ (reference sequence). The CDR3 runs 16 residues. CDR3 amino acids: CASSLGYYGGLNEQFF. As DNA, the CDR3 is TGTGCCAGCAGCTTAGGTTATTATGGGGGCTTGAATGAGCAGTTCTTC. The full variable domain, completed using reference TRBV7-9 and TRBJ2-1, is DTGVSQNPRHKITKRGQNVTFRCDPISEHNRLYWYRQTLGQGPEFLTYFQNEAQLEKSRLLSDRFSAERPKGSFSTLEIQRTEQGDSAMYLCASSLGYYGGLNEQFFGPGTRLTVL.

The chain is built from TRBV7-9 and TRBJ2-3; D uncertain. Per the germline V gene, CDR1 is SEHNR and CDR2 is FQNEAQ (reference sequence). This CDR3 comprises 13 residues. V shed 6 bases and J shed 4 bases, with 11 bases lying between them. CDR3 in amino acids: CASRTGAADTQYF. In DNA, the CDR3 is TGTGCCAGCAGGACCGGCGCCGCAGATACGCAGTATTTT.

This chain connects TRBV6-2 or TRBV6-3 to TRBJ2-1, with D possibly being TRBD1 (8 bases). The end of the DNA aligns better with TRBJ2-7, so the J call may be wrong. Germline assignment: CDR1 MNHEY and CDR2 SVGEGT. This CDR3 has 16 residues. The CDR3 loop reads CASSLTGGVLYNEQYF. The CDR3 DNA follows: TGTGCCAGCAGTCTCACAGGGGGGGTCCTCTACAATGAGCAGTACTTC.

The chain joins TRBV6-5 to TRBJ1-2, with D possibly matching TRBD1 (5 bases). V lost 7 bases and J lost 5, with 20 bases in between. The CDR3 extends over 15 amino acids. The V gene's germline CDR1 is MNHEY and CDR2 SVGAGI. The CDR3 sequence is CASTPGTESGYGYTF. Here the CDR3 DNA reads TGTGCCAGCACCCCCGGGACCGAATCGGGGTATGGCTACACCTTC.

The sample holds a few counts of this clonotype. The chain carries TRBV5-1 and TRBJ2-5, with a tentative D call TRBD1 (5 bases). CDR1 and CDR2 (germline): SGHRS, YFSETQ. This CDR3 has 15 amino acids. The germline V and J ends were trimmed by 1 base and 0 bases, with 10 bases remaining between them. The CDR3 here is CASSLSKGYQETQYF. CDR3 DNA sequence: TGCGCCAGCAGCTTGAGTAAGGGGTACCAAGAGACCCAGTACTTC.

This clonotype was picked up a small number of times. CDR3 sequence reads: CASSDPHGSSYNEQFF. In nucleotides, the CDR3 is TGTGCCAGCAGTGACCCCCACGGGAGCTCCTACAATGAGCAGTTCTTC. This sequence joins TRBV6-1 and TRBJ2-1; tentative D call: TRBD2 (6 bases). Looked up from germline, CDR1 is MNHNS and CDR2 is SASEGT. The length of the CDR3 is 16 residues. V was trimmed by 3 bases and J by 0 bases, leaving 12 bases between them.

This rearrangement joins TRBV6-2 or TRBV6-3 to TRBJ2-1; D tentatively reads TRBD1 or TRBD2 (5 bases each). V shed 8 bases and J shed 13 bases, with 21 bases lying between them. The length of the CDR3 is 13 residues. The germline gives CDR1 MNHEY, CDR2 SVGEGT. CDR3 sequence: CASRQTNRQTQFF. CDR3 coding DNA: TGTGCCAGCCGACAGACTAACCGACAGACCCAGTTCTTC.

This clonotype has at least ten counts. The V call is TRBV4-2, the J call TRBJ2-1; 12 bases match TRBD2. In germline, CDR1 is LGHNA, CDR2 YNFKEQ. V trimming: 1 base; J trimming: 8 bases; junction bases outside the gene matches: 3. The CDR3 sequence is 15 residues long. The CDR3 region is CASSQGLAGAYEQFF. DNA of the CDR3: TGTGCCAGCAGCCAAGGACTAGCGGGGGCCTATGAGCAGTTCTTC.

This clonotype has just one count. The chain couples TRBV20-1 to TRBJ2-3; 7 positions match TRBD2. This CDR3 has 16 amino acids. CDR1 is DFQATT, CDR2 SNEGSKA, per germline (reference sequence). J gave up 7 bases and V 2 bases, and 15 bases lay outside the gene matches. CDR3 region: CSARTPASGVLNTQYF. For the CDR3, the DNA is TGCAGTGCTAGAACCCCGGCTAGCGGTGTTTTGAATACGCAGTATTTT.

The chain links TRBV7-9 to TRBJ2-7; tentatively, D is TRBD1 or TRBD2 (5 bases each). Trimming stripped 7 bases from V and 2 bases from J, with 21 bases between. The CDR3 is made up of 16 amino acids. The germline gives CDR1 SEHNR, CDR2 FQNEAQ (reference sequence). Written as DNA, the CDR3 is TGTGCCAGCAACGTTGTGTCAGGGACGGAGACCTACGAGCAGTACTTC. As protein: CASNVVSGTETYEQYF.

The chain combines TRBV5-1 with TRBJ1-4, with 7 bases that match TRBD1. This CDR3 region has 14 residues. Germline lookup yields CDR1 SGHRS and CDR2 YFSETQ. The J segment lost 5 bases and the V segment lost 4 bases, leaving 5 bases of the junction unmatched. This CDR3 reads CASSPTTGNEKLFF. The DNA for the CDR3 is TGCGCCAGCAGCCCAACGACAGGGAATGAAAAACTGTTTTTT.

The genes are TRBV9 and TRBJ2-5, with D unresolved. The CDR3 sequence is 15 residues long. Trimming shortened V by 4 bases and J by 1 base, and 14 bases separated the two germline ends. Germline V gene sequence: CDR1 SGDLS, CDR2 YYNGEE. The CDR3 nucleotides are TGTGCCAGCAGCTTGTCTCACCTACCCCAAGAGACCCAGTACTTC. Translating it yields CASSLSHLPQETQYF.

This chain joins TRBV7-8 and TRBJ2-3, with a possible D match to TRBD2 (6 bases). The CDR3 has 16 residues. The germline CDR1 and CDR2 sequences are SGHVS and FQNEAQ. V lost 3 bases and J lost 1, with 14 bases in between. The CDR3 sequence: CASSLRGASGTDTQYF. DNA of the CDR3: TGTGCCAGCAGCTTGCGTGGGGCTAGCGGCACAGATACGCAGTATTTT.

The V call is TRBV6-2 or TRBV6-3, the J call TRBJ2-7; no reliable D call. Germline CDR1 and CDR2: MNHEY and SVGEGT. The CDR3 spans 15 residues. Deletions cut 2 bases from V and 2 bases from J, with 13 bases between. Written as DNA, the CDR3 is TGTGCCAGCAGTTACAGGGCCGTAAGCGCCTACGAGCAGTACTTC. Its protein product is CASSYRAVSAYEQYF.

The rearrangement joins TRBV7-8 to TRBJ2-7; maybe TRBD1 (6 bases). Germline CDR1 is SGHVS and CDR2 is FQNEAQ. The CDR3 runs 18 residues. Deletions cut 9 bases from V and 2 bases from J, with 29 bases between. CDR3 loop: CARTYTRGVRIGTYEQYF. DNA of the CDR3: TGTGCCAGGACCTATACCAGGGGTGTACGTATAGGGACCTACGAGCAGTACTTC.

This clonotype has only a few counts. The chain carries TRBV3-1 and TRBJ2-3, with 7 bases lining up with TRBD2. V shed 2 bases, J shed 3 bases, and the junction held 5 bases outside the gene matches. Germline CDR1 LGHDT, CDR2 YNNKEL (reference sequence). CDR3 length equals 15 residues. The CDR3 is CASSQSGVLTDTQYF. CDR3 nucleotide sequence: TGTGCCAGCAGCCAAAGCGGGGTTCTTACAGATACGCAGTATTTT.